This TCR beta chain was recovered during a study of T cell changes during pregnancy in multiple sclerosis. Sequencing was performed with immunoSEQ multiplex PCR; in TCRdb, only in-frame clones are kept and a portion is missing. The sample has fewer than 70,000 clones; approximately 91% are singletons. Germline V gives CDR1 SGHVS, CDR2 FQNEAQ. The V end lost 6 bases, the J end lost 0 bases, and 6 bases lay between the germline ends. The CDR3 runs 12 residues. The sample was peripheral blood, taken in the third trimester of pregnancy. This TCR was sampled from a female donor with multiple sclerosis, enrolled in a pregnancy study. The rearrangement joins TRBV7-8 to TRBJ2-7; unclear D gene. The CDR3 coding sequence is TGTGCCAGCAGGGGCAGCTCCTACGAGCAGTACTTC. Translated, it gives CASRGSSYEQYF. The entire variable domain, with the rest obtained from reference TRBV7-8 and TRBJ2-7, is as follows: GAGVSQSPRYKVAKRGQDVALRCDPISGHVSLFWYQQALGQGPEFLTYFQNEAQLDKSGLPSDRFFAERPEGSVSTLKIQRTQQEDSAVYLCASRGSSYEQYFGPGTRLTVT.